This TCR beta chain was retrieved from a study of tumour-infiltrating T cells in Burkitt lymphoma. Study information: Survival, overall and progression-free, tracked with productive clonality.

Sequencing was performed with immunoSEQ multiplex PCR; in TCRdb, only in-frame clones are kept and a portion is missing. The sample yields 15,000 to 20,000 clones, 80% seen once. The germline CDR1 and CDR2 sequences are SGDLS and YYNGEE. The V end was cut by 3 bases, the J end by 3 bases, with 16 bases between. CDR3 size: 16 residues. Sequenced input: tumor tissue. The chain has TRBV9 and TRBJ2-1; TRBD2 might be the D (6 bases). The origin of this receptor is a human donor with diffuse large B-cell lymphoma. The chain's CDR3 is CASSGESGLIYNEQFF. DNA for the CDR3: TGTGCCAGCAGCGGTGAAAGCGGGCTAATCTACAATGAGCAGTTCTTC.